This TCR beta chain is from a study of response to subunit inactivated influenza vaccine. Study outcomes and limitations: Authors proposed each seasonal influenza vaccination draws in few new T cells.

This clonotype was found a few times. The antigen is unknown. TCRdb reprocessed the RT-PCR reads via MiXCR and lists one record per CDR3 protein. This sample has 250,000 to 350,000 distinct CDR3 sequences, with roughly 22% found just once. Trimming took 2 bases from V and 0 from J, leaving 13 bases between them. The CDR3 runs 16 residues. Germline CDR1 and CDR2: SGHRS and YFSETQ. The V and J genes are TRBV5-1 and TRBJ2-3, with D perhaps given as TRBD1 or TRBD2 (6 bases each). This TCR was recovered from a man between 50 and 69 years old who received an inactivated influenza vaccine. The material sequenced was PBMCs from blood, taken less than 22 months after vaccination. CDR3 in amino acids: CASSFGGHLSTDTQYF. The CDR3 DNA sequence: TGCGCCAGCAGCTTCGGGGGCCACCTCAGCACAGATACGCAGTATTTT.